This entry features one TCR beta chain sequence. The sample is drawn from a study of OX40 agonist ivuxolimab in advanced cancers. The timepoints at which blood was sampled were baseline, cycle 4 day 1, and cycle 7 day 1. CDR1 SGHNT and CDR2 YENEEA come from the germline V gene. With 4 bases clipped from V and 4 bases from J, the junction kept 11 bases outside the gene matches. This CDR3 region has 16 residues. Profiling relied on immunoSEQ multiplex PCR, and the TCRdb table lists in-frame clones only, not all of them. The sample carries some 80,000 clones, roughly 92% recorded once. The TCR originated in an adult with an advanced solid tumor such as melanoma, head and neck, liver or kidney cancer. V usage is TRBV11-3 and J usage is TRBJ2-3; 7 bases map to TRBD2. The sample was CD4+ or CD8+ T cells sorted from blood, taken in a trial of the OX40 agonist ivuxolimab. This chain's CDR3 is CASSSGLAGDADTQYF. The CDR3 bases are TGTGCCAGCAGCTCTGGACTTGCGGGGGACGCAGATACGCAGTATTTT.